A single sample gave rise to the 32 T cell receptor beta chains below, sequenced in a study of blood T cell repertoires in COVID-19. Libraries were prepared by immunoSEQ multiplex PCR; TCRdb keeps only in-frame clonotypes and omits some of them. The sample lists about 160,000 clones, about 85% occurring once. The specimen sequenced was PBMCs or T cells enriched from blood (not recorded which). Receptor source: a woman in her forties with acute COVID-19.

In its sample, this clone was seen once. The chain carries TRBV5-4 and TRBJ1-2, with D perhaps matching TRBD1 (6 bases). Germline V gives CDR1 SGHNT, CDR2 YYREEE (reference sequence). The CDR3 is 13 residues long. Trimming removed 4 bases at V and 7 bases at J, with 14 bases between. As DNA, the CDR3 is TGTGCCAGCAGCCCGACACAGGGAGTTGGCTACACCTTC. Translating gives CASSPTQGVGYTF.

This clone has a single count. The V call is TRBV6-4, the J call TRBJ1-6, with TRBD1 matching over 7 bases. V dropped 5 bases and J dropped 10; count of bases not matched to a gene: 8. In germline, CDR1 is MRHNA, CDR2 SNTAGT. The CDR3 totals 14 residues. The DNA of the CDR3 is TGTGCCAGCAGTCAAGAGGGGGCTCGGTCACCCCTCCACTTT. It encodes CASSQEGARSPLHF.

The V gene is TRBV25-1, the J gene TRBJ1-2, with D maybe TRBD1 (6 bases). The V and J ends lost 5 bases and 7 bases respectively, with 23 bases between them. The CDR3 has 16 amino acids. Germline assignment: CDR1 MGHDK and CDR2 SYGVNS. DNA for the CDR3: TGTGCCAGCAGTTCCTCGCTTGGTGAGGGGGAGTCTGGCTACACCTTC. Encoded protein: CASSSSLGEGESGYTF.

The chain links TRBV5-4 to TRBJ2-7, with 10 bases lining up with TRBD2. Germline V gene sequence: CDR1 SGHNT, CDR2 YYREEE (reference sequence). The CDR3 contains 15 residues. The V and J ends lost 4 bases and 9 bases, in that order; junction bases with no gene match: 13. The chain's CDR3 is CASSNGLAVGRGQYF. DNA for the CDR3: TGTGCCAGCAGCAATGGACTAGCGGTTGGGAGGGGGCAGTACTTC.

The rearrangement joins TRBV10-3 to TRBJ1-5, with 7 bases that match TRBD1. CDR1 and CDR2 from the germline V gene are ENHRY and SYGVKD. V was clipped by 11 bases and J by 7 bases; unmatched bases: 17. The CDR3 has 15 residues. In nucleotides, the CDR3 is TGTGCCTCATGGGCAGGTGAGGGGGCAAGGCAGCCCCAGCATTTT. Amino acid sequence: CASWAGEGARQPQHF.

CDR3 sequence reads: CASRPRGGGDAFF. CDR3 in DNA: TGTGCCAGTAGACCCCGGGGAGGGGGTGATGCTTTCTTT. The V gene is TRBV19, the J gene TRBJ1-1; TRBD1 is a possible D gene (6 bases). V was cut by 6 bases and J by 11 bases, with 19 bases left in between. The germline V gene has CDR1 LNHDA and CDR2 SQIVND (reference sequence). The length of the CDR3 is 13 residues.

The chain couples TRBV5-1 to TRBJ1-1; 7 nucleotides line up with TRBD1. The trim removed 4 bases at V and 2 bases at J, leaving 5 bases unmatched. From germline, CDR1 is SGHRS and CDR2 YFSETQ. CDR3 size: 14 residues. CDR3 loop: CASSPGTVNTEAFF. CDR3 in DNA: TGCGCCAGCAGCCCCGGGACAGTAAACACTGAAGCTTTCTTT.

The rearrangement joins TRBV5-1 to TRBJ1-1, with a weak D call TRBD1 (5 bases). V gave up 4 bases and J gave up 5 bases, with 24 bases separating them. Germline V CDR1 and CDR2: SGHRS, YFSETQ. CDR3 length equals 17 residues. The CDR3 loop is CASSKGQDSGMWTEAFF. The CDR3 DNA follows: TGCGCCAGCAGCAAAGGACAAGACTCTGGGATGTGGACTGAAGCTTTCTTT.

The chain employs TRBV7-9 and TRBJ2-5; tentatively, D is TRBD2 (5 bases). V was pared by 7 bases and J by 4 bases, with 19 bases between. There are 15 residues in the CDR3. Germline CDR1 reads SEHNR; CDR2 reads FQNEAQ (reference sequence). This chain's CDR3 is CASTSPTGSAETQYF. As DNA, the CDR3 is TGTGCCAGCACCTCCCCCACGGGAAGCGCAGAGACCCAGTACTTC. Drawing the rest from reference TRBV7-9 and TRBJ2-5, the complete variable domain is DTGVSQNPRHKITKRGQNVTFRCDPISEHNRLYWYRQTLGQGPEFLTYFQNEAQLEKSRLLSDRFSAERPKGSFSTLEIQRTEQGDSAMYLCASTSPTGSAETQYFGPGTRLLVL.

Concerning this clone: The sample holds other DNA sequences that translate to the same CDR3. The gene calls are TRBV7-9 and TRBJ2-7; D is uncertain. This CDR3 comprises 13 residues. The germline gives CDR1 SEHNR, CDR2 FQNEAQ (reference sequence). V lost 3 bases and J 2 bases, leaving 8 bases between the germline ends. The CDR3 DNA is TGTGCCAGCAGCTTCGGCGGTACCTACGAGCAGTACGTC. Amino acid sequence: CASSFGGTYEQYV.

The V gene is TRBV5-1, the J gene TRBJ1-1; 8 nucleotides agree with TRBD1. Per the germline V gene, CDR1 is SGHRS and CDR2 is YFSETQ. The CDR3 runs to 14 residues. V shed 4 bases and J 9 bases; nucleotides not matched to a gene: 11. The CDR3 spells CASSPTGGPPQAFF. The CDR3 bases are TGCGCCAGCAGCCCAACAGGGGGGCCTCCGCAAGCTTTCTTT.

This chain uses TRBV5-5 with TRBJ2-1; D is possibly TRBD1 (6 bases). The CDR3 loop spans 16 amino acids. Germline CDR1 reads SGHKS; CDR2 reads YYEKEE (reference sequence). Trimming stripped 4 bases from V and 6 bases from J, with 20 bases between. The CDR3 spells CASSPWGQGRSNEQFF. CDR3 DNA: TGTGCCAGCAGCCCTTGGGGGCAGGGAAGAAGCAATGAGCAGTTCTTC.

The V call is TRBV6-6, the J call TRBJ2-7; 8 bases map to TRBD1. J lost 7 bases, V lost 6 bases, and 5 bases had no gene match. The CDR3 extends over 12 amino acids. Germline loops: CDR1 MNHNY, CDR2 SVGAGI (reference sequence). The CDR3 reads CASRADRAEQYF. The CDR3 DNA reads TGTGCCAGCAGGGCGGACAGGGCGGAGCAGTACTTC.

The chain has TRBV19 and TRBJ1-2, with 8 positions matching TRBD1. J was trimmed by 4 bases and V by 3 bases; bases with no gene match: 7. Germline CDR1 is LNHDA and CDR2 is SQIVND (reference sequence). The CDR3 runs to 15 residues. CDR3 region: CASSIWTGPSYGYTF. The CDR3 DNA reads TGTGCCAGTAGTATTTGGACAGGGCCCTCCTATGGCTACACCTTC.

The CDR3 is CASSFLTRNTEAFF. CDR3 sequence (DNA): TGCGCCAGCAGTTTCTTGACAAGAAACACTGAAGCTTTCTTT. This chain links TRBV5-1 with TRBJ1-1, with unresolved D. Germline-derived CDR1 and CDR2 are SGHRS and YFSETQ. The CDR3 has 14 amino acids. V was trimmed by 5 bases and J by 2 bases, leaving 13 bases between them.

The CDR3 sequence: CASSLMQGTEQYV. The DNA of the CDR3 is TGTGCCAGCAGTTTGATGCAGGGAACCGAGCAGTACGTC. The chain uses TRBV12-3 or TRBV12-4 and TRBJ2-7, with D perhaps matching TRBD1 (5 bases). The length of the CDR3 is 13 residues. Deletions cut 3 bases from V and 6 bases from J, with 12 bases between.

V gene TRBV24-1 combines with J gene TRBJ2-5, with D perhaps matching TRBD2 (6 bases). The V and J ends lost 1 base and 2 bases respectively, with 7 bases between them. Germline CDR1 reads KGHDR; CDR2 reads SFDVKD. The CDR3 consists of 14 residues. The CDR3 coding sequence is TGTGCCACCAGTGATTTAAGCGGGCAAGAGACCCAGTACTTC. It translates to CATSDLSGQETQYF.

This chain uses TRBV27 with TRBJ1-2; 8 bases map to TRBD1. This CDR3 spans 17 amino acids. The V and J ends lost 5 bases and 6 bases, in that order; junction bases with no gene match: 17. From germline, CDR1 is MNHEY and CDR2 SMNVEV (reference sequence). CDR3 amino acids: CASSRHGTGGFSNGYTF. CDR3 coding DNA: TGTGCCAGCAGTCGACATGGAACAGGGGGTTTTTCAAATGGCTACACCTTC.

The chain employs TRBV6-1 and TRBJ1-1, with D tentatively TRBD1 (5 bases). The CDR3 length is 15 residues. CDR1 is MNHNS and CDR2 is SASEGT in the germline V gene. The ends were cut back, 3 bases at V and 7 bases at J, with 18 bases in the middle. CDR3 DNA sequence: TGTGCCAGCAGTGAGACTCACCAGGGTCATGATGAAGCTTTCTTT. The encoded protein is CASSETHQGHDEAFF.

The rearrangement uses TRBV12-5 and TRBJ1-1, with 8 positions matching TRBD1. The CDR3 runs to 16 residues. CDR1 is LGHNT and CDR2 is FRNRAP in the germline V gene. With V trimmed by 0 bases and J by 1 base, 4 bases remained unmatched. The CDR3 sequence is CASGLVLGQENTEAFF. CDR3 DNA: TGTGCTAGTGGTTTGGTACTGGGACAGGAGAACACTGAAGCTTTCTTT. The full variable domain, with the rest looked up from reference TRBV12-5 and TRBJ1-1, is DARVTQTPRHKVTEMGQEVTMRCQPILGHNTVFWYRQTMMQGLELLAYFRNRAPLDDSGMPKDRFSAEMPDATLATLKIQPSEPRDSAVYFCASGLVLGQENTEAFFGQGTRLTVV.

The chain carries TRBV7-8 and TRBJ2-1, with D hard to call. The CDR3 has 13 residues. Germline values: CDR1 SGHVS, CDR2 FQNEAQ. With 3 bases removed from V and 6 bases from J, the gap between germline ends came to 9 bases. The CDR3 sequence: CASSFTAGNEQFF. The CDR3 DNA sequence: TGTGCCAGCAGCTTCACGGCAGGCAATGAGCAGTTCTTC.

The chain links TRBV11-1 to TRBJ1-1; D ambiguous. CDR1 SGHAT and CDR2 FQDESV come from the germline V gene (reference sequence). This CDR3 comprises 14 residues. The V and J ends lost 1 base and 5 bases respectively, with 11 bases between them. CDR3 residues: CASSLDGRGTEAFF. The CDR3 bases are TGTGCCAGCAGCTTAGATGGGCGCGGGACTGAAGCTTTCTTT.

The rearrangement joins TRBV12-3 or TRBV12-4 to TRBJ1-1, with D perhaps TRBD1 (6 bases). Trimming removed 4 bases at V and 10 bases at J, with 16 bases between. CDR3 length equals 13 residues. Here the CDR3 reads CASSSTRTVGAFF. In nucleotides, the CDR3 is TGTGCCAGCAGTTCAACTCGGACAGTAGGAGCTTTCTTT.

V usage is TRBV19 and J usage is TRBJ2-1; 9 bases match TRBD2. The germline V gene has CDR1 LNHDA and CDR2 SQIVND (reference sequence). The CDR3 covers 17 residues. The V and J ends lost 7 bases and 6 bases, in that order; junction bases with no gene match: 16. DNA of the CDR3: TGTGCCAGTAAAAACGGGTGGAGTAGCGGGAGTTCCAATGAGCAGTTCTTC. The encoded protein is CASKNGWSSGSSNEQFF.

The chain combines TRBV6-4 with TRBJ2-1, with TRBD2 identical over 8 bases. This CDR3 region has 15 residues. The germline gives CDR1 MRHNA, CDR2 SNTAGT. The V and J ends lost 5 bases and 4 bases, in that order; junction bases with no gene match: 7. CDR3 DNA sequence: TGTGCCAGCAGTCCATTTAGCGGGACATACAATGAGCAGTTCTTC. Translated: CASSPFSGTYNEQFF.

V gene TRBV27 combines with J gene TRBJ2-7; possible D gene TRBD1, 7 bases. V lost 8 bases and J 5 bases, leaving 22 bases between the germline ends. Germline V gives CDR1 MNHEY, CDR2 SMNVEV (reference sequence). The CDR3 covers 15 residues. The CDR3 DNA follows: TGTGCCAGCGCTATCATCGGGGGACAGAGCGACGAGCAGTACTTC. Its protein product is CASAIIGGQSDEQYF.

This chain connects TRBV5-4 to TRBJ1-5, with D possibly TRBD1 on 6 matching bases. This CDR3 contains 13 residues. Trimming shortened V by 4 bases and J by 2 bases, and 7 bases separated the two germline ends. Germline CDR1 SGHNT, CDR2 YYREEE (reference sequence). DNA for the CDR3: TGTGCCAGCAGCGAGGGGGGCAATCAGCCCCAGCATTTT. The encoded protein is CASSEGGNQPQHF.

The V gene is TRBV2, the J gene TRBJ1-4, with TRBD1 matching 7 bases. Germline V CDR1 and CDR2: SNHLY, FYNNEI. The CDR3 extends over 14 amino acids. J was trimmed by 8 bases and V by 6 bases; bases with no gene match: 9. CDR3 amino acids: CASRKTGNNEKLFF. CDR3 sequence (DNA): TGTGCCAGCAGAAAGACAGGGAATAACGAAAAACTGTTTTTT.

The chain combines TRBV11-2 with TRBJ2-1; 8 positions match TRBD2. J gave up 6 bases and V 1 base, and 2 bases lay outside the gene matches. The CDR3 spans 14 residues. CDR1 and CDR2 (germline): SGHAT, FQNNGV. CDR3 DNA: TGTGCCAGCAGCTTAGTTACTAGCGGCAATGAGCAGTTCTTC. Its protein is CASSLVTSGNEQFF.

The chain uses TRBV19 and TRBJ1-2; TRBD1 matches 7 bases. The CDR3 is 16 residues long. Germline lookup yields CDR1 LNHDA and CDR2 SQIVND (reference sequence). Trimming removed 6 bases from V and 1 base from J; junction bases left unmatched: 11. CDR3 region: CASSGTDGTNNYGYTF. CDR3 in DNA: TGTGCCAGTAGCGGGACAGACGGAACCAATAACTATGGCTACACCTTC. Full variable domain (rest looked up from reference TRBV19 and TRBJ1-2): DGGITQSPKYLFRKEGQNVTLSCEQNLNHDAMYWYRQDPGQGLRLIYYSQIVNDFQKGDIAEGYSVSREKKESFPLTVTSAQKNPTAFYLCASSGTDGTNNYGYTFGSGTRLTVV.

The gene calls are TRBV5-1 and TRBJ1-2; no definite D call. There are 15 residues in the CDR3. V lost 0 bases and J lost 1, with 10 bases in between. Germline V CDR1 and CDR2: SGHRS, YFSETQ. CDR3 loop: CASSLVAGVNYGYTF. For the CDR3, the DNA is TGCGCCAGCAGCTTGGTGGCAGGTGTTAACTATGGCTACACCTTC. Combining the CDR3 with reference TRBV5-1 and TRBJ1-2 gives the whole variable domain KAGVTQTPRYLIKTRGQQVTLSCSPISGHRSVSWYQQTPGQGLQFLFEYFSETQRNKGNFPGRFSGRQFSNSRSEMNVSTLELGDSALYLCASSLVAGVNYGYTFGSGTRLTVV.

This chain joins TRBV4-1 and TRBJ2-3; D remains unclear. The CDR3 sequence is 13 residues long. CDR1 MGHRA and CDR2 YSYEKL come from the germline V gene. V lost 4 bases and J 0 bases, leaving 5 bases between the germline ends. The CDR3: CASSPTSTDTQYF. DNA for the CDR3: TGCGCCAGCAGCCCTACTAGCACAGATACGCAGTATTTT.